This T cell receptor beta chain was captured by sequencing in a study of cytomegalovirus exposure and HLA in healthy donors. Per germline, CDR1 MNHNS and CDR2 SASEGT. The junction had 7 bases not matched to a gene; V was cut back by 6 bases and J by 3 bases. The CDR3 is made up of 14 amino acids. Points from the study as a whole: Accounts indicate the classifier identified cytomegalovirus status with strong specificity and sensitivity. In a later analysis, CMV-associated beta chains were mostly HLA-associated, it appeared.

The PCR ran on 60 Vbeta and 13 Jbeta primers. Some clones are missing from TCRdb's copy, which holds only in-frame ones; the method was immunoSEQ multiplex PCR. This table has over 150,000 clones, about 80% appearing once. In the case of this clone: Its specificity is unknown.

This chain uses TRBV6-1 with TRBJ1-2; 7 bases match TRBD1. The specimen sequenced was PBMCs. The TCR comes from a young man in good health and CMV-seronegative. The chain's CDR3 is CASRPPGQYYGYTF. The CDR3 bases are TGTGCCAGCAGACCACCGGGACAGTACTATGGCTACACCTTC.